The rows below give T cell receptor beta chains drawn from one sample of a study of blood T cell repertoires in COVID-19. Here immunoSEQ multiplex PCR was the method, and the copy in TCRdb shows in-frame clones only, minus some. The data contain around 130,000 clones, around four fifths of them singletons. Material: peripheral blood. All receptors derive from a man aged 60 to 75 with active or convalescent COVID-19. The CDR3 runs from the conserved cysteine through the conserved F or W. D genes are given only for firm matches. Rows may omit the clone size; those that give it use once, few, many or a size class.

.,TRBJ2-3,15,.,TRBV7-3,TGTGCCAGCAGCTTGCGGGGGCAAGTGACAGATACGCAGTATTTT,CASSLRGQVTDTQYF
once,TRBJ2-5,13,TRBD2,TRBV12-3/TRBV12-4,TGTGCCAGCAGTTTAAGCGGGAGAGAGACCCAGTACTTC,CASSLSGRETQYF
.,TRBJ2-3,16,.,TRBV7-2,TGTGCCAGCAGCCGGATGGGGCGTTCTCACACAGATACGCAGTATTTT,CASSRMGRSHTDTQYF
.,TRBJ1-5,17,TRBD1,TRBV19,TGTGCCAGTAGTAGGGGCCAGGGGGCTCGCGGGGATCAGCCCCAGCATTTT,CASSRGQGARGDQPQHF
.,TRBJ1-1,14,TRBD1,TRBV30,TGTGCCTGGAGTGTACAGGGGGGGATGACTGAAGCTTTCTTT,CAWSVQGGMTEAFF
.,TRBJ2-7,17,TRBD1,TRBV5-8,TGTGCCAGCAGCTTGGCCGAGGGACAGTACTATACCTACGAGCAGTACTTC,CASSLAEGQYYTYEQYF
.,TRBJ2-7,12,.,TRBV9,TGTGCCAGCAGCGTAGTTGGCGGGGAGCAGTACTTC,CASSVVGGEQYF
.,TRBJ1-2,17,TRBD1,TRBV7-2,TGTGCCAGCAGCCTTAGACAGGGTAGAGGGGCTAACTATGGCTACACCTTC,CASSLRQGRGANYGYTF
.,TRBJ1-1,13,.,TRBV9,TGTGCCAGCAGCGTAGCTATGGCGACGGAGGCTTTCTTT,CASSVAMATEAFF
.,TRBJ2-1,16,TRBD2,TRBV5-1,TGCGCCAGCAGCCGTAGCGGGAGAGGCGCCTACAATGAGCAGTTCTTC,CASSRSGRGAYNEQFF
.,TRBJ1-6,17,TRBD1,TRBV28,TGTGCCAGCAGTTTTGACAGGGGAGGCTCCTATAATTCACCCCTCCACTTT,CASSFDRGGSYNSPLHF
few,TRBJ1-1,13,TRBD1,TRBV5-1,TGCGCCAGCGCCGTTCAGGGGGACACTGAAGCTTTCTTT,CASAVQGDTEAFF
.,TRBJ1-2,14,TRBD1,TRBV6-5,TGTGCCAGCGGCCCGGACAGGGGAGGCTATGGCTACACCTTC,CASGPDRGGYGYTF
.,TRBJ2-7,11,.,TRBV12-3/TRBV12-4,TGTGCCAGCAAGGGGACCTACGAGCAGTACTTC,CASKGTYEQYF
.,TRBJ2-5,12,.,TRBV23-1,TGCGCCTTTCAGGGTTGCGAAGAGACCCAGTACTTC,CAFQGCEETQYF
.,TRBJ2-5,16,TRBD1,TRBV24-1,TGTGCCACCAGTGACCCCCGGGACAGCCCTCAAGAGACCCAGTACTTC,CATSDPRDSPQETQYF
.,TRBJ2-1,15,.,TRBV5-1,TGCGCCAGCAGCGTAAAAGCGGGGACACACAATGAGCAGTTCTTC,CASSVKAGTHNEQFF
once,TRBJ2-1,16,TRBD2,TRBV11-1,TGTGCCAGCAGCACCCGGAGGAAGCGGGAGAAGCAGGAGCAGTTCTTC,CASSTRRKREKQEQFF